The T cell receptor (beta chain) described here comes from a study of blood T cell repertoires in COVID-19. Whole-study context: Acute and convalescent COVID-19 samples came from the United States, Italy and Spain.

With V trimmed by 4 bases and J by 5 bases, 12 bases remained unmatched. Looked up from germline, CDR1 is SGHAT and CDR2 is FQDESV (reference sequence). The CDR3 totals 16 residues. Measured with immunoSEQ multiplex PCR; TCRdb has only the in-frame clones, and not every one. The sample carries 250,000 to 350,000 clones, about 82% recorded once. The receptor was isolated from a woman aged 45-60 years with acute or convalescent COVID-19. This chain uses TRBV11-1 with TRBJ2-5, with 8 nucleotides matching TRBD1. Material: peripheral blood. The CDR3: CASSSSPTDRDETQYF. The DNA of the CDR3 is TGTGCCAGCAGCTCCAGCCCGACGGACAGGGACGAGACCCAGTACTTC.